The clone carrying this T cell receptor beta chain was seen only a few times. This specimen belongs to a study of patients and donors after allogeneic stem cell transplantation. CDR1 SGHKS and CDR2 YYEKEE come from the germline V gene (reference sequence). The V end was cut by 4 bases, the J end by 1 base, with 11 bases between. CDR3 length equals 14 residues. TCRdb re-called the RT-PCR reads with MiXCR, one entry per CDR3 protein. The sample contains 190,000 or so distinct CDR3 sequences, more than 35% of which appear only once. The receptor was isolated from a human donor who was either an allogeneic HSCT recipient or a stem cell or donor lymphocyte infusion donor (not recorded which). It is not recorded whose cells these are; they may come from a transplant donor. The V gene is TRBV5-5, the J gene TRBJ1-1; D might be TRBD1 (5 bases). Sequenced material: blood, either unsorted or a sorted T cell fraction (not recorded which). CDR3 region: CASSPGLGNTEAFF. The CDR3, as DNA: TGTGCCAGCAGCCCAGGGCTTGGGAACACTGAAGCTTTCTTT.